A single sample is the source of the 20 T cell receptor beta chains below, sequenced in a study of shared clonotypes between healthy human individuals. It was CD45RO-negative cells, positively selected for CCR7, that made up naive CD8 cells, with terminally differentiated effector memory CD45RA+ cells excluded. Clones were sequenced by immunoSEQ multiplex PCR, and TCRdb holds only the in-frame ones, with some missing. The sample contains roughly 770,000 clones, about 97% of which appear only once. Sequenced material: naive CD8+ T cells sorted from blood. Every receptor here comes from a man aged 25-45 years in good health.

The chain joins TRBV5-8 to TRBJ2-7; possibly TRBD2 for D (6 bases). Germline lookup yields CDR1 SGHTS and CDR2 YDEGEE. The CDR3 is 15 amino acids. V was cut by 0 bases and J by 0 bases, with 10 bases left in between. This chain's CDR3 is CASSLETGSSYEQYF. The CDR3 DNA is TGTGCCAGCAGCTTGGAGACCGGGAGCTCCTACGAGCAGTACTTC. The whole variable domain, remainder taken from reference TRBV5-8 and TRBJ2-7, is EAGVTQSPTHLIKTRGQQATLRCSPISGHTSVYWYQQALGLGLQFLLWYDEGEERNRGNFPPRFSGRQFPNYSSELNVNALELEDSALYLCASSLETGSSYEQYFGPGTRLTVT.

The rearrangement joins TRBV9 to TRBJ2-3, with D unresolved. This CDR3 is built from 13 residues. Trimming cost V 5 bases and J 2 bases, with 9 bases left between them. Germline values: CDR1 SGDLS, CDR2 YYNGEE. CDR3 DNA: TGTGCCAGCAGGCGGTTCGACACAGATACGCAGTATTTT. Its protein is CASRRFDTDTQYF. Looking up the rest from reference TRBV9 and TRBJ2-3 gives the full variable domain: DSGVTQTPKHLITATGQRVTLRCSPRSGDLSVYWYQQSLDQGLQFLIQYYNGEERAKGNILERFSAQQFPDLHSELNLSSLELGDSALYFCASRRFDTDTQYFGPGTRLTVL.

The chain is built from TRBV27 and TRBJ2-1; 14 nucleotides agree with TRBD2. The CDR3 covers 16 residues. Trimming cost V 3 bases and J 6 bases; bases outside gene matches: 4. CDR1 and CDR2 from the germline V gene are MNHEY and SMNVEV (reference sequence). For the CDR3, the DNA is TGTGCCAGCAGTTTCTTGGGGACTAGCGGGAGCAATGAGCAGTTCTTC. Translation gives CASSFLGTSGSNEQFF.

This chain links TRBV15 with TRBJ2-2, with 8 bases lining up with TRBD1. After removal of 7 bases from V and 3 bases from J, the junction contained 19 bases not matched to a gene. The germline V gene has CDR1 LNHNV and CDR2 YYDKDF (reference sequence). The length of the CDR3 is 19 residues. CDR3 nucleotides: TGTGCCACCACCACTAGGCAGGGGGCGAGTAGGGCAGACACCGGGGAGCTGTTTTTT. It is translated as CATTTRQGASRADTGELFF.

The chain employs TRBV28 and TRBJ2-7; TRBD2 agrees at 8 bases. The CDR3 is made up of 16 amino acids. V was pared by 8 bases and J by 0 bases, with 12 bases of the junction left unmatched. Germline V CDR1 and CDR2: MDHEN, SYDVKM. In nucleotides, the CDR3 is TGTGCCAGCCAAGGGGCGGGGGGCTCTAACTCCTACGAGCAGTACTTC. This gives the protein CASQGAGGSNSYEQYF.

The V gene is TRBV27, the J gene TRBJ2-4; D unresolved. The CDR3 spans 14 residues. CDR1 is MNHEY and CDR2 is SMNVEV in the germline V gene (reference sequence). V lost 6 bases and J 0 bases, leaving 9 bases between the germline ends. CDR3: CASRPTIAKNIQYF. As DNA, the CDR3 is TGTGCCAGCAGACCTACCATAGCCAAAAACATTCAGTACTTC.

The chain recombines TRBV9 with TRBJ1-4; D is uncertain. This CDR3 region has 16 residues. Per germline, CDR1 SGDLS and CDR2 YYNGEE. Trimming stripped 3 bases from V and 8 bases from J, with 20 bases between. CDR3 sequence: CASSASEGLSSEKLFF. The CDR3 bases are TGTGCCAGCAGCGCGTCCGAGGGTTTAAGCTCCGAAAAACTGTTTTTT.

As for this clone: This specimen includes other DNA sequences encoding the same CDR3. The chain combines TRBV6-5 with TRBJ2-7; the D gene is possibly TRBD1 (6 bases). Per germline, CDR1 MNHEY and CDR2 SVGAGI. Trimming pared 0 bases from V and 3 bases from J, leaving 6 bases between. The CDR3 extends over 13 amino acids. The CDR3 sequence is CASSYSTGYEQYF. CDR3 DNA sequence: TGTGCCAGCAGTTACTCGACAGGCTACGAGCAGTACTTC.

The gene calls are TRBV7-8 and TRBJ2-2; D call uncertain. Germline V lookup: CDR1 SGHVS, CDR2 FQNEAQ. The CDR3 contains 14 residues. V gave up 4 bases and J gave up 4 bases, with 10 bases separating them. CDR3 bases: TGTGCCAGCAGCTCCCCTTATACCACCGGGGAGCTGTTTTTT. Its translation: CASSSPYTTGELFF.

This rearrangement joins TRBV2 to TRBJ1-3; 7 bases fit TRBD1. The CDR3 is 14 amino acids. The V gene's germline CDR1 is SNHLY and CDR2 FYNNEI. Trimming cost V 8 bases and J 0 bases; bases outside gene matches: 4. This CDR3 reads CASGQESSGNTIYF. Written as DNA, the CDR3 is TGTGCCAGCGGACAGGAAAGCTCTGGAAACACCATATATTTT.

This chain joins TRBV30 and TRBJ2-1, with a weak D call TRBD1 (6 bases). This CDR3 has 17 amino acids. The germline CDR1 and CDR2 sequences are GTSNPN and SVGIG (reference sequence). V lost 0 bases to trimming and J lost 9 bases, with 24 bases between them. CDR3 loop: CAWSVGWLSGRGVEQFF. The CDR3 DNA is TGTGCCTGGAGTGTGGGATGGCTGAGTGGCAGGGGAGTTGAGCAGTTCTTC.

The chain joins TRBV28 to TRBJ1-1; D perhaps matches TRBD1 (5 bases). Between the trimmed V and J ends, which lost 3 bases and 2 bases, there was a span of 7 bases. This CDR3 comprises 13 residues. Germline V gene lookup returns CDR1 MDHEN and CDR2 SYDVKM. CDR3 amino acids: CASSFQGNTEAFF. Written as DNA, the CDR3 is TGTGCCAGCAGTTTCCAGGGAAACACTGAAGCTTTCTTT. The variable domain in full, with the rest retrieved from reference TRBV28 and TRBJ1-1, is DVKVTQSSRYLVKRTGEKVFLECVQDMDHENMFWYRQDPGLGLRLIYFSYDVKMKEKGDIPEGYSVSREKKERFSLILESASTNQTSMYLCASSFQGNTEAFFGQGTRLTVV.

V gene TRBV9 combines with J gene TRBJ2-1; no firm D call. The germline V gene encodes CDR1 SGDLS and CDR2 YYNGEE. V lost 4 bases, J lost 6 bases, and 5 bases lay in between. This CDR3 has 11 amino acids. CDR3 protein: CASSSSNEQFF. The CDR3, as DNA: TGTGCCAGCAGCTCAAGCAATGAGCAGTTCTTC.

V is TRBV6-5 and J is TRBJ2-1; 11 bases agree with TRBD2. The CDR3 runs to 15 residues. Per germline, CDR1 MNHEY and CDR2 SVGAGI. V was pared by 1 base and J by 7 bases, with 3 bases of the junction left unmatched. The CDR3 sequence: CASSYLTSGKNEQFF. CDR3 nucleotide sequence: TGTGCCAGCAGTTACTTGACTAGCGGGAAAAATGAGCAGTTCTTC.

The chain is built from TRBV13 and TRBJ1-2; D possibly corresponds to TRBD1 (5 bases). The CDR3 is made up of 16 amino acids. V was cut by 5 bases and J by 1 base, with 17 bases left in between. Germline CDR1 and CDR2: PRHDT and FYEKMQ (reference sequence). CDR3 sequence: CASSLVGQTLNYGYTF. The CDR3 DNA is TGTGCCAGCAGCCTGGTGGGGCAGACCCTTAACTATGGCTACACCTTC.

This chain's CDR3 is CASEEIGGLGDTQYF. Here the CDR3 DNA reads TGTGCCAGCGAGGAGATAGGAGGGCTGGGAGATACGCAGTATTTT. The chain is built from TRBV27 and TRBJ2-3; possibly TRBD2 for D (6 bases). CDR1 is MNHEY and CDR2 is SMNVEV in the germline V gene (reference sequence). The V gene lost 8 bases and the J gene lost 5 bases, with 20 bases spanning the gap. The CDR3 sequence is 15 residues long.

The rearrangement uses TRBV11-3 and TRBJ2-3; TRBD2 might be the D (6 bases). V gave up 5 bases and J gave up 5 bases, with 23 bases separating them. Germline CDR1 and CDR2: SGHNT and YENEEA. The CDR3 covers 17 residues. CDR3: CASSPPWGEPDQDTQYF. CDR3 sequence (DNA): TGTGCCAGCAGCCCGCCGTGGGGGGAACCCGATCAAGATACGCAGTATTTT.

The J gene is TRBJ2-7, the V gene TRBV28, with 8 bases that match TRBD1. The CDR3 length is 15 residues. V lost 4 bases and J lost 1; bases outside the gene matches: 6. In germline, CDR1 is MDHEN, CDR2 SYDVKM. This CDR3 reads CASSSGTGLSYEQYF. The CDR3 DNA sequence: TGTGCCAGCAGTTCGGGGACAGGTCTTTCCTACGAGCAGTACTTC.

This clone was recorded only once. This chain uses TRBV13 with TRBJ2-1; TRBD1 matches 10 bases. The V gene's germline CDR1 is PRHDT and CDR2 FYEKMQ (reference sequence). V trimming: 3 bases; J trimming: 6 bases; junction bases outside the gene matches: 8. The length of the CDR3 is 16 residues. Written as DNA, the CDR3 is TGTGCCAGCAGCTTCCCCGCGGGACAGGGGTTCAATGAGCAGTTCTTC. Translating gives CASSFPAGQGFNEQFF.

CDR3 sequence (DNA): TGTGCCAGCAGCTTCTACGATATCGGGACAGATACGCAGTATTTT. Protein: CASSFYDIGTDTQYF. J is TRBJ2-3 and V is TRBV7-9; no definite D call. CDR1 is SEHNR, CDR2 FQNEAQ, per germline (reference sequence). Trimming left V 3 bases short and J 3 bases short, with 13 bases between. The CDR3 is 15 residues long.